This paragraph covers one TCR beta chain sequence. No antigen is known for it. No base-level quality is on record; no much larger clone is a single base apart. The data stem from a study of blood T cell repertoires in COVID-19 (TCRdb year 2020). Regarding the complete study: Collaborator samples came from the United States, Italy and Spain and covered acute and convalescent phases of COVID-19. Nearly every sample came with metadata listing a de-identified subject ID, COVID-19 status, age in years and sex. Subjects who had been exposed to COVID-19, were actively infected with it, or had recovered from it provided the deeply sampled blood TCRbeta repertoires that made up the dataset. The material from the prospective study consisted of cDNA or gDNA derived from T cells, B-cell-depleted T cells, or PBMCs. The samples were drawn from the first 160 participants of the ongoing ImmuneRACE study and from 1,254 subjects provided by 6 global collaborators. The repertoires were made available in a free public database intended to serve as a resource for research on the immune response to SARS-CoV-2. HLA class I and class II types, where available, came from metadata supplied by the sample provider rather than from assay-based typing. Study-wide conclusions, independent of this receptor: Clinical and demographic metadata were provided uncurated, with the amount varying by source and participant.

Whole blood was collected in K2EDTA tubes by collaborating institutions according to the institutions' own protocols. For TCRbeta analysis, collaborator samples were shipped as frozen whole blood, as isolated PBMCs, or as DNA extracted from either sample type. The germline V gene specifies MRHNA as CDR1 and SNTAGT as CDR2. The CDR3 sequence holds 16 residues, the cysteine and phenylalanine included. The DNA shown is the 48-base CDR3, in frame from base 1. Trimming at the junction amounts to 3 bases on V and 2 bases on J, and the germline ends lie 15 bases apart. TCRbeta CDR3 regions were amplified from genomic DNA by means of the immunoSEQ Assay, a bias-controlled multiplex PCR. Processing in the source paper ran as follows. The number of nucleated cells in each sample was estimated from the amplification of reference gene primers within the assay. To quantify the absolute abundance of each unique TCRbeta CDR3 rearrangement, sequence reads were collapsed and filtered. For each sample, productive Simpson clonality was calculated by taking the square root of Simpson's diversity index across productive rearrangements. Here the immuneACCESS table is served through TCRdb, limited to in-frame sequences with V and J called. Missing clones are a known gap in these copies; in checked studies unresolved V genes cover under half, and the rest lacks a known reason. V, J and clone size are those of that table, while D and trimming were read from the DNA. This sample lists approximately 130,000 clones; approximately 82% were detected once. In total, the top ten clones hold 8.5% to 10% of the sample.

Input material: peripheral blood. The rearranged segments are TRBV6-4 and TRBJ2-3; the best D guess is TRBD2, with 7 bases matching. The clonotype was recovered from a man between 40 and 49 years old with active or convalescent COVID-19. This receptor carries the CDR3 CASSERAGASTDTQYF. DNA sequence: TGTGCCAGCAGTGAACGGGCGGGGGCTTCCACAGATACGCAGTATTTT.